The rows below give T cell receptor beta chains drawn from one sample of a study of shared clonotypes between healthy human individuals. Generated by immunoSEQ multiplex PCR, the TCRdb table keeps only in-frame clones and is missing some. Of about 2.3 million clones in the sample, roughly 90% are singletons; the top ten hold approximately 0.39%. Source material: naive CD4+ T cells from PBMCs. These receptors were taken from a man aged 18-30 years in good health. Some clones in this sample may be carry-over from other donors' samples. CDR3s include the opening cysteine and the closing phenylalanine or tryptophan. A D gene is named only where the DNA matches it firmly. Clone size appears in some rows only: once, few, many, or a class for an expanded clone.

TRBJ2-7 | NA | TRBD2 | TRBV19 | TGTGCCAGTAGTACTCAAGCGGGAGGGGCCTACGAGCAGTACTTC | CASSTQAGGAYEQYF
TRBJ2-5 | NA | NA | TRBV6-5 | TGTGCCAGCAGTTACGGGGCCTGGCAGTACTTC | CASSYGAWQYF
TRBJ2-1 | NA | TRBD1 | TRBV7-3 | TGTGCCAGCAGTTCTACCCCCTATCGGGACAGTTCCTACAATGAGCAGTTCTTC | CASSSTPYRDSSYNEQFF
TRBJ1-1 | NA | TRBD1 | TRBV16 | TGTGCCAGCAGCCACCTGGGACAGGGGAGTATGAACACTGAAGCTTTCTTT | CASSHLGQGSMNTEAFF
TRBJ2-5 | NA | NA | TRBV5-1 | TGCGCCAGCAGCTTGGCCACCGGGGGCGGCGAGACCCAGTACTTC | CASSLATGGGETQYF
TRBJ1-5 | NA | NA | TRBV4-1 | TGCGCCAGCAGCCCCGTAGGAAGGGCAAGCAATCAGCCCCAGCATTTT | CASSPVGRASNQPQHF
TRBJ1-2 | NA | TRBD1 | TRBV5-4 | TGTGCCAGCAGGGGAAAGGGACAGCGATCCAACCACGAAATCTATGGCTACACCTTC | CASRGKGQRSNHEIYGYTF
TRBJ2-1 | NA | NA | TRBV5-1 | TGCGCCAGCAGCCCTAATGGGGGCTACAATGAGCAGTTCTTC | CASSPNGGYNEQFF
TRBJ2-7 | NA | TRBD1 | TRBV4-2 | TGTGCCAGCAGCCATAGTACAGGGGGCTCCTACGAGCAGTACTTC | CASSHSTGGSYEQYF
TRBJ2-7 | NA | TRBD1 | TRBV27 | TGTGCCAGCAAGGGAACTTTTACAGGGGGTGTCGGCGAGCAGTACTTC | CASKGTFTGGVGEQYF
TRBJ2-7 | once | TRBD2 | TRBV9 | TGTGCCAGCAGCGCCCACATTGGACTAGGCTACGAGCAGTACTTC | CASSAHIGLGYEQYF
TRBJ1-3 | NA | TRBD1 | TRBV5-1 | TGCGCCAGCAGCTTGGCAGGGGGCGCGGGAAACACCATATATTTT | CASSLAGGAGNTIYF